A single T cell receptor beta chain is shown here with its context. Its target is unknown. This record belongs to a study of cytomegalovirus exposure and HLA in healthy donors. The study's findings and limits: Most TCR sequences were rare, but some public TCRs occurred in many donors. Reported results showed that the classifier diagnosed cytomegalovirus status with high specificity and sensitivity. Researchers counted 164 TCR beta chains as cytomegalovirus-associated.

The donors formed part of the roughly 120-subject validation cohort, distinct from the 666-subject first cohort. Germline V gene data show CDR1 as KGHSH and CDR2 as LQKENI. The V end lost 4 bases, the J end lost 5 bases, and 11 bases lay between the germline ends. The CDR3 extends over 13 amino acids. TCRdb keeps only in-frame clones here, not all; method: immunoSEQ multiplex PCR. The data hold fewer than 400,000 clones, with 86% observed a single time. This receptor was obtained from a woman aged 18-35 years in good health and CMV-seronegative. The chain combines TRBV18 with TRBJ1-1; D is possibly TRBD1 (5 bases). Sequences were obtained from PBMCs. CDR3 DNA sequence: TGTGCCAGCTCACAAGGGGCGGCGACTGAAGCTTTCTTT. Protein product: CASSQGAATEAFF.